These T cell receptor beta chains were read from a single sample in a study of blood T cell repertoires in COVID-19. Profiled with immunoSEQ multiplex PCR; TCRdb holds only in-frame clones, not every one. Of 300,000 to 450,000 clones in the sample, more than 75% were seen once. Sequencing was carried out using peripheral blood. These receptors came from a woman aged 25-40 years with COVID-19, enrolled during active disease. Each CDR3 is given with its conserved first and last residue. Each record gives: CDR3 DNA, CDR3 protein, J gene, D gene, V gene, clone size. The D gene is left open where the match is weak. Where a row states a size, it is once, few, many or the class of an expanded clone; other rows omit it.

cdr3_nt: TGTGCCAGTAGCACCGACAGGGGTGGATCACCCCTCCACTTT
cdr3_aa: CASSTDRGGSPLHF
j_call: TRBJ1-6
d_call: TRBD1
v_call: TRBV19
clone_size: NA

cdr3_nt: TGTGCCACCAGCAGAGATCGGGTAGCGGCGAACACCGGGGAGCTGTTTTTT
cdr3_aa: CATSRDRVAANTGELFF
j_call: TRBJ2-2
d_call: NA
v_call: TRBV15
clone_size: NA

cdr3_nt: TGTGCCTGGAGTGTGGGACAGCCCTACGAGCAGTACTTC
cdr3_aa: CAWSVGQPYEQYF
j_call: TRBJ2-7
d_call: TRBD1
v_call: TRBV30
clone_size: NA

cdr3_nt: TGCAGTGCTAGTTGGACTAGCGGGAAAGATACGCAGTATTTT
cdr3_aa: CSASWTSGKDTQYF
j_call: TRBJ2-3
d_call: TRBD2
v_call: TRBV20-1
clone_size: NA

cdr3_nt: TGTGCCAGCAGCGTAGGTGGGGGACAGGGGAGCGCAGATACGCAGTATTTT
cdr3_aa: CASSVGGGQGSADTQYF
j_call: TRBJ2-3
d_call: TRBD1
v_call: TRBV9
clone_size: NA

cdr3_nt: TGTGCCAGCAGTGAAGCACTAGCGGGAGGACTGGGCGAGCAGTACTTC
cdr3_aa: CASSEALAGGLGEQYF
j_call: TRBJ2-7
d_call: TRBD2
v_call: TRBV2
clone_size: NA

cdr3_nt: TGTGCCAGCAGCCCGGGACTAGCGGGAGGTGAGGGGGAGACCCAGTACTTC
cdr3_aa: CASSPGLAGGEGETQYF
j_call: TRBJ2-5
d_call: TRBD2
v_call: TRBV7-9
clone_size: NA

cdr3_nt: TGTGCCAGTAGTCCCCGAGGGTTGAACACTGAAGCTTTCTTT
cdr3_aa: CASSPRGLNTEAFF
j_call: TRBJ1-1
d_call: NA
v_call: TRBV19
clone_size: NA

cdr3_nt: TGTGCCAGCAGCACGGGACTAGCGCCTAACACCGGGGAGCTGTTTTTT
cdr3_aa: CASSTGLAPNTGELFF
j_call: TRBJ2-2
d_call: TRBD2
v_call: TRBV4-2
clone_size: NA

cdr3_nt: TGTGCCAGCAGCGGGGACAGGCGAGCCACCGGGGAGCTGTTTTTT
cdr3_aa: CASSGDRRATGELFF
j_call: TRBJ2-2
d_call: TRBD1
v_call: TRBV9
clone_size: NA

cdr3_nt: TGCGCCAGCAGCCAAGAGAGGAGTCTAGCGGGAGGGGATACGCAGTATTTT
cdr3_aa: CASSQERSLAGGDTQYF
j_call: TRBJ2-3
d_call: TRBD2
v_call: TRBV4-3
clone_size: NA

cdr3_nt: TGTGCCAGCAGTGAATCCCACTACGAGCAGTACTTC
cdr3_aa: CASSESHYEQYF
j_call: TRBJ2-7
d_call: NA
v_call: TRBV2
clone_size: few

cdr3_nt: TGTGCCAGCAGCTTGGGGTCGGGGTTGATCCTCTACCCCCTCCACTTT
cdr3_aa: CASSLGSGLILYPLHF
j_call: TRBJ1-6
d_call: NA
v_call: TRBV5-5
clone_size: NA

cdr3_nt: TGTGCCATCGGTGAGGCCTTCCGGGGGACCCAGTACTTC
cdr3_aa: CAIGEAFRGTQYF
j_call: TRBJ2-5
d_call: NA
v_call: TRBV10-3
clone_size: NA

cdr3_nt: TGTGCCAGCAATTTTAGGGGTCGGGGGACTGAAGCTTTCTTT
cdr3_aa: CASNFRGRGTEAFF
j_call: TRBJ1-1
d_call: NA
v_call: TRBV28
clone_size: NA

cdr3_nt: TGTGCCAGCAGTCCCCCCCGGACAGGGGACACCATATATTTT
cdr3_aa: CASSPPRTGDTIYF
j_call: TRBJ1-3
d_call: TRBD1
v_call: TRBV28
clone_size: NA

cdr3_nt: TGTGCCAGTAGTGTGGTAGCGGGAGGGCCCGGGGAGCTGTTTTTT
cdr3_aa: CASSVVAGGPGELFF
j_call: TRBJ2-2
d_call: TRBD2
v_call: TRBV19
clone_size: NA

cdr3_nt: TGTGCCAGCAGCTCCTCGGTAACTAGAGGGGGCGGTGAGCAGTTCTTC
cdr3_aa: CASSSSVTRGGGEQFF
j_call: TRBJ2-1
d_call: TRBD1
v_call: TRBV7-2
clone_size: NA

cdr3_nt: TGCGCCAGCAGCCAAGGTCTCGGGATTAGGTACAATGAGCAGTTCTTC
cdr3_aa: CASSQGLGIRYNEQFF
j_call: TRBJ2-1
d_call: NA
v_call: TRBV4-1
clone_size: NA

cdr3_nt: TGTGCCAGCTCACCGATTAACAGGGGGCCCACTGAAGCTTTCTTT
cdr3_aa: CASSPINRGPTEAFF
j_call: TRBJ1-1
d_call: TRBD1
v_call: TRBV18
clone_size: NA